This TCR beta chain was sequenced during a study of T cells in Graves' hyperthyroidism and ophthalmopathy. TCR beta CDR3 regions were amplified from RNA transcripts. The study used the HTBI primer set for a first-round RT-PCR of the TCR CDR3. Using its own MiXCR run on the multiplex PCR reads, TCRdb lists one record per CDR3 protein. Altogether about 560,000 distinct CDR3 sequences are present, 16% being singletons, with the ten largest covering 15% to 20%. Germline lookup yields CDR1 SGHTA and CDR2 FQGNSA. The ends lost 5 bases at V and 7 bases at J; junction bases unmatched: 7. The CDR3 sequence is 15 residues long.

Sequenced material: blood. The TCR was taken from a woman aged 18-30 years with Graves' hyperthyroidism. The J gene is TRBJ2-1, the V gene TRBV7-2; 11 nucleotides match TRBD2. The CDR3 reads CASSPTSGGGNEQFF. DNA for the CDR3: TGTGCCAGCAGCCCAACTAGCGGGGGTGGGAATGAGCAGTTCTTC.